The 8 T cell receptor beta chains below all came from one sample that was sequenced in a study of blood T cell repertoires in COVID-19. Data came from immunoSEQ multiplex PCR; TCRdb stores just in-frame clones and leaves some out. Of 80,000 to 95,000 clones listed, more than 75% are singletons. Sequencing was performed on peripheral blood. The origin of the receptors is a woman aged 70-85 years with acute or convalescent COVID-19.

The count of this clone is one. The chain combines TRBV19 with TRBJ2-7; no definite D call. The CDR3 has 13 residues. Germline CDR1 reads LNHDA; CDR2 reads SQIVND (reference sequence). Trimming took 5 bases from V and 3 from J, leaving 11 bases between them. In DNA, the CDR3 is TGTGCCAGTAGTTGGCGACTGAACTACGAGCAGTACGTC. The encoded protein is CASSWRLNYEQYV.

The V and J genes are TRBV6-2 or TRBV6-3 and TRBJ2-7, with 7 nucleotides matching TRBD1. CDR1 and CDR2 (germline): MNHEY, SVGEGT. The CDR3 covers 14 residues. V lost 1 base and J lost 4; bases outside the gene matches: 4. The CDR3 DNA reads TGTGCCAGCAGTTACTTGGGACAGAGTTACGAGCAGTACGTC. Translation: CASSYLGQSYEQYV.

This rearrangement joins TRBV5-5 to TRBJ2-7; TRBD1 matches at 9 bases. V shed 4 bases, J shed 3 bases, and the junction held 11 bases outside the gene matches. The CDR3 extends over 16 amino acids. CDR1 SGHKS and CDR2 YYEKEE come from the germline V gene (reference sequence). CDR3 nucleotides: TGTGCCAGCAGCGGCTGGGACAGGGATCTTTTCTACGAGCAGTACGTC. It codes for CASSGWDRDLFYEQYV.

The V and J genes are TRBV4-1 and TRBJ2-1; 15 nucleotides agree with TRBD2. This CDR3 has 18 residues. Germline CDR1 is MGHRA and CDR2 is YSYEKL. The V and J ends lost 1 base and 10 bases, in that order; junction bases with no gene match: 11. Here the CDR3 DNA reads TGCGCCAGCAGCCAAGTCCTCAACCCGGGACTAGCGGGGGGAGAGCAGTTCTTC. This encodes CASSQVLNPGLAGGEQFF.

The gene calls are TRBV20-1 and TRBJ2-1, with D tentatively TRBD2 (5 bases). V lost 3 bases to trimming and J lost 8 bases, with 23 bases between them. This CDR3 region has 16 residues. Germline lookup yields CDR1 DFQATT and CDR2 SNEGSKA (reference sequence). The CDR3: CSASHPLSVRMDEQFF. The CDR3 nucleotides are TGCAGTGCTAGTCACCCCCTTAGCGTACGTATGGATGAGCAGTTCTTC.

J is TRBJ2-1 and V is TRBV6-5; tentative D call: TRBD2 (6 bases). This CDR3 is 16 amino acids long. Germline assignment: CDR1 MNHEY and CDR2 SVGAGI. The germline V and J ends were trimmed by 2 bases and 5 bases, with 16 bases remaining between them. This CDR3 reads CASSYGDFLGHNEQFF. CDR3 bases: TGTGCCAGCAGTTACGGGGACTTCCTGGGCCACAATGAGCAGTTCTTC.

This clone came up once. The chain links TRBV2 to TRBJ1-2; D unresolved. This CDR3 is 10 amino acids long. The V and J ends lost 7 bases and 8 bases respectively, with 8 bases between them. The germline gives CDR1 SNHLY, CDR2 FYNNEI. CDR3 coding DNA: TGTGCCAGCATGGGGAGCGGCTACACCTTC. This encodes CASMGSGYTF.

The chain is built from TRBV18 and TRBJ1-3; the match to TRBD1 covers 7 bases. CDR1 is KGHSH, CDR2 LQKENI, per germline. There are 16 residues in the CDR3. After removal of 1 base from V and 4 bases from J, the junction contained 7 bases not matched to a gene. The CDR3 bases are TGTGCCAGCTCACCACGACGACAGGGATCGGGAAACACCATATATTTT. It codes for CASSPRRQGSGNTIYF.